The 30 T cell receptor beta chains below all came from one sample that was sequenced in a study of T cell responses to AZD1222 COVID-19 vaccine. Generated by immunoSEQ multiplex PCR, the TCRdb table keeps only in-frame clones and is missing some. The table has about 180,000 clones, about 91% seen once; the top ten hold about 9.9%. The sample consisted of peripheral blood, taken 28 days after the second AZD1222 dose. All receptors come from an adult who received the AZD1222 COVID-19 vaccine.

This clone was picked up a small number of times. The chain combines TRBV19 with TRBJ1-4, with 7 bases identical to TRBD1. V lost 4 bases, J lost 4 bases, and 3 bases stayed unmatched. From germline, CDR1 is LNHDA and CDR2 SQIVND (reference sequence). The CDR3 length is 14 residues. CDR3: CASSRDRLNEKLFF. The DNA for the CDR3 is TGTGCCAGTAGTAGGGACAGACTTAATGAAAAACTGTTTTTT.

The chain recombines TRBV5-4 with TRBJ1-1; TRBD1 matches 8 bases. V trimming: 1 base; J trimming: 8 bases; junction bases outside the gene matches: 4. Germline CDR1 is SGHNT and CDR2 is YYREEE (reference sequence). The CDR3 is made up of 13 amino acids. The CDR3 loop is CASSLPGGAEAFF. CDR3 DNA sequence: TGTGCCAGCAGCTTGCCAGGGGGCGCCGAAGCTTTCTTT.

The gene calls are TRBV11-2 and TRBJ2-1, with TRBD2 as a possible D gene (6 bases). Germline V CDR1 and CDR2: SGHAT, FQNNGV. The CDR3 covers 17 residues. Trimming removed 5 bases from V and 2 bases from J, with 19 bases in between. The CDR3 region is CASSPRGSGVAYNEQFF. In nucleotides, the CDR3 is TGTGCCAGCAGCCCGCGTGGTAGCGGCGTTGCCTACAATGAGCAGTTCTTC.

V and J are TRBV19 and TRBJ2-3; D is unclear. CDR1 LNHDA and CDR2 SQIVND come from the germline V gene (reference sequence). The CDR3 covers 15 residues. V dropped 5 bases and J dropped 0 bases, with 12 bases sitting between them. The CDR3 region is CASSLKPTSTDTQYF. CDR3 nucleotide sequence: TGTGCCAGTAGTCTTAAACCTACTAGCACAGATACGCAGTATTTT.

This clone was counted a single time. The chain carries TRBV7-6 and TRBJ2-5, with D maybe TRBD1 (5 bases). Trimming took off 1 base at V and 1 base at J, with 7 bases between the two ends. The CDR3 has 14 amino acids. CDR1 is SGHVS, CDR2 FNYEAQ, per germline. The CDR3 here is CASSLGQFQETQYF. The CDR3 nucleotides read TGTGCCAGCAGCTTAGGACAGTTCCAAGAGACCCAGTACTTC.

This rearrangement joins TRBV11-2 to TRBJ2-7; TRBD1 matches at 7 bases. This CDR3 region has 14 residues. Germline CDR1 is SGHAT and CDR2 is FQNNGV. The J segment lost 2 bases and the V segment lost 5 bases, leaving 6 bases of the junction unmatched. The CDR3 spells CASSLHRGPYEQYF. The CDR3 bases are TGTGCCAGCAGCCTGCACAGGGGACCCTACGAGCAGTACTTC. Combining the CDR3 with reference TRBV11-2 and TRBJ2-7 gives the whole variable domain EAGVAQSPRYKIIEKRQSVAFWCNPISGHATLYWYQQILGQGPKLLIQFQNNGVVDDSQLPKDRFSAERLKGVDSTLKIQPAKLEDSAVYLCASSLHRGPYEQYFGPGTRLTVT.

The chain employs TRBV6-1 and TRBJ2-2, with TRBD2 matching 8 bases. The V gene end was trimmed by 3 bases and the J gene end by 11 bases; junction bases not matched to a gene: 14. The V gene's germline CDR1 is MNHNS and CDR2 SASEGT. CDR3 length: 16 amino acids. CDR3 sequence (DNA): TGTGCCAGCAGTGAGGTGGCGGGGGGCCCGTTTGGAGAGCTGTTTTTT. Protein sequence: CASSEVAGGPFGELFF.

The chain recombines TRBV27 with TRBJ2-7; 10 bases are a match to TRBD1. Unmatched junction bases numbered 8, after V lost 5 bases and J lost 7 bases. Germline CDR1 is MNHEY and CDR2 is SMNVEV (reference sequence). This CDR3 region has 14 residues. CDR3 loop: CASSLRQGAREQYF. In nucleotides, the CDR3 is TGTGCCAGCAGTCTCCGACAGGGGGCGAGGGAGCAGTACTTC.

The chain recombines TRBV18 with TRBJ2-2, with TRBD1 matching over 7 bases. V was pared by 4 bases and J by 1 base, with 3 bases of the junction left unmatched. Germline CDR1 reads KGHSH; CDR2 reads LQKENI. The CDR3 length is 15 residues. The CDR3 protein is CASSRDRQNTGELFF. CDR3 nucleotides: TGTGCCAGCTCACGGGACAGACAGAACACCGGGGAGCTGTTTTTT.

This clone was seen a single time. The genes are TRBV30 and TRBJ1-3, with no clear D. Germline loops: CDR1 GTSNPN, CDR2 SVGIG (reference sequence). The CDR3 runs to 12 residues. V gave up 1 base and J gave up 4 bases, with 5 bases separating them. CDR3 in DNA: TGTGCCTGGAGTGGAGTCGGAAACACCATATATTTT. As protein: CAWSGVGNTIYF.

This chain links TRBV15 with TRBJ1-4; D ambiguous. Germline assignment: CDR1 LNHNV and CDR2 YYDKDF (reference sequence). V lost 0 bases and J lost 7, with 18 bases in between. The CDR3 sequence is 17 residues long. This CDR3 is CATSRDIGRLPREKLFF. Here the CDR3 DNA reads TGTGCCACCAGCAGAGATATAGGGAGGCTCCCCCGTGAAAAACTGTTTTTT.

This chain uses TRBV30 with TRBJ2-3; TRBD1 agrees at 7 bases. The CDR3 runs 14 residues. Germline V gene data show CDR1 as GTSNPN and CDR2 as SVGIG (reference sequence). J was trimmed by 1 base and V by 4 bases; bases with no gene match: 5. CDR3 sequence reads: CAWTKGAGTDTQYF. For the CDR3, the DNA is TGTGCCTGGACTAAGGGGGCTGGCACAGATACGCAGTATTTT.

V gene TRBV5-1 combines with J gene TRBJ2-7; 9 nucleotides match TRBD1. The CDR3 runs to 15 residues. Germline V CDR1 and CDR2: SGHRS, YFSETQ. V was clipped by 3 bases and J by 3 bases; unmatched bases: 7. CDR3 sequence reads: CASSSGQGHDYEQYF. The CDR3 DNA sequence: TGCGCCAGCAGCTCAGGACAGGGGCATGACTACGAGCAGTACTTC.

The rearrangement uses TRBV28 and TRBJ2-5; 9 nucleotides align to TRBD1. The CDR3 runs 14 residues. J gave up 5 bases and V 8 bases, and 9 bases lay outside the gene matches. CDR1 is MDHEN and CDR2 is SYDVKM in the germline V gene. CDR3 amino acids: CASLKQGAVETQYF. The CDR3, as DNA: TGTGCCAGCTTAAAACAGGGGGCGGTCGAGACCCAGTACTTC.

The chain joins TRBV6-2 or TRBV6-3 to TRBJ2-2, with TRBD2 identical over 9 bases. This CDR3 comprises 19 residues. Germline CDR1 and CDR2: MNHEY and SVGEGT. The V gene end was trimmed by 3 bases and the J gene end by 6 bases; junction bases not matched to a gene: 17. CDR3 sequence: CASSYGSLVGLADSGELFF. Written as DNA, the CDR3 is TGTGCCAGCAGTTATGGGTCCCTCGTGGGACTAGCCGATTCCGGGGAGCTGTTTTTT.

V gene TRBV24-1 combines with J gene TRBJ2-5; the D gene is possibly TRBD2 (5 bases). This CDR3 spans 17 amino acids. The germline gives CDR1 KGHDR, CDR2 SFDVKD. V gave up 0 bases and J gave up 4 bases, with 17 bases separating them. This CDR3 reads CATSDLGPGSRGETQYF. Here the CDR3 DNA reads TGTGCCACCAGTGATTTGGGACCCGGATCCCGGGGAGAGACCCAGTACTTC.

The chain couples TRBV9 to TRBJ1-2; D remains unclear. CDR3 size: 13 residues. CDR1 is SGDLS and CDR2 is YYNGEE in the germline V gene. V lost 4 bases to trimming and J lost 7 bases, with 14 bases between them. CDR3 in DNA: TGTGCCAGCAGCCCTTCCGGGTTGGGTGGCTACACCTTC. This sequence encodes CASSPSGLGGYTF.

As DNA, the CDR3 is TGTGCCAGCAGCTTTAACAGGGCCTTTACCCAGCATTTT. Amino acid sequence: CASSFNRAFTQHF. V gene TRBV7-2 combines with J gene TRBJ1-5, with D possibly being TRBD1 (6 bases). The V gene lost 3 bases and the J gene lost 11 bases, with 14 bases spanning the gap. Germline V lookup: CDR1 SGHTA, CDR2 FQGNSA. The CDR3 has 13 residues.

The CDR3 DNA sequence: TGTGCCAGTAGGGACAGGGGGGGAGATACGCAGTATTTT. Protein sequence: CASRDRGGDTQYF. The J gene is TRBJ2-3, the V gene TRBV19, with TRBD1 matching over 10 bases. CDR3 length: 13 amino acids. The germline V gene encodes CDR1 LNHDA and CDR2 SQIVND (reference sequence). The V gene end was trimmed by 6 bases and the J gene end by 5 bases; junction bases not matched to a gene: 2.

The genes are TRBV4-1 and TRBJ1-6; tentative D call: TRBD1 (6 bases). Trimming left V 2 bases short and J 9 bases short, with 20 bases between. From germline, CDR1 is MGHRA and CDR2 YSYEKL. This CDR3 has 17 amino acids. The CDR3 region is CASSQLTAGQPFSPLHF. The CDR3 coding sequence is TGCGCCAGCAGCCAATTGACGGCCGGACAGCCCTTTTCACCCCTCCACTTT.

The V gene is TRBV29-1, the J gene TRBJ1-2; D is undetermined. Germline V lookup: CDR1 SQVTM, CDR2 ANQGSEA. This CDR3 contains 14 residues. V lost 1 base, J lost 0 bases, and 9 bases lay in between. The CDR3 DNA sequence: TGCAGCGTTGAAGTAGGAGGTACTAACTATGGCTACACCTTC. Translated: CSVEVGGTNYGYTF.

The chain uses TRBV5-1 and TRBJ1-2, with TRBD1 matching over 12 bases. This CDR3 spans 15 amino acids. V lost 0 bases and J lost 7; bases outside the gene matches: 4. Germline V gene sequence: CDR1 SGHRS, CDR2 YFSETQ. For the CDR3, the DNA is TGCGCCAGCAGCTTGGAAGGGACAGGGGGCTCTGGCTACACCTTC. Its protein product is CASSLEGTGGSGYTF.

This clone came up once. The chain combines TRBV27 with TRBJ2-3, with 8 bases lining up with TRBD2. From germline, CDR1 is MNHEY and CDR2 SMNVEV (reference sequence). This CDR3 comprises 17 residues. V gave up 7 bases and J gave up 2 bases; unmatched junction bases: 14. The CDR3 coding sequence is TGTGCCAGCACCTCCACCCCACTAGCGGTTACCACAGATACGCAGTATTTT. Translation gives CASTSTPLAVTTDTQYF.

This chain connects TRBV28 to TRBJ2-7; possibly TRBD1 for D (6 bases). The CDR3 length is 15 residues. Trimming took off 4 bases at V and 0 bases at J, with 13 bases between the two ends. Germline assignment: CDR1 MDHEN and CDR2 SYDVKM. CDR3: CASSSRDISSYEQYF. In nucleotides, the CDR3 is TGTGCCAGCAGTTCCCGGGACATCAGCTCCTACGAGCAGTACTTC.

The chain couples TRBV5-1 to TRBJ2-3, with 7 bases aligning to TRBD2. V trimming: 6 bases; J trimming: 2 bases; junction bases outside the gene matches: 3. This CDR3 region has 13 residues. Per germline, CDR1 SGHRS and CDR2 YFSETQ. The CDR3 spells CASNAGVTDTQYF. As DNA, the CDR3 is TGCGCCAGCAACGCGGGGGTCACAGATACGCAGTATTTT.

V and J are TRBV6-5 and TRBJ1-5; D call uncertain. Trimming stripped 7 bases from V and 2 bases from J, with 12 bases between. The CDR3 totals 14 residues. Germline CDR1 is MNHEY and CDR2 is SVGAGI. The CDR3 here is CASTLRRGNQPQHF. The CDR3 DNA sequence: TGTGCCAGCACATTACGACGGGGCAATCAGCCCCAGCATTTT.

This sequence joins TRBV14 and TRBJ2-3; 11 bases are shared with TRBD2. The V segment lost 0 bases and the J segment 3 bases; nucleotides outside the gene matches: 8. Germline CDR1 is SGHDN and CDR2 is FVKESK. The CDR3 runs to 18 residues. CDR3 DNA sequence: TGTGCCAGCAGCCAAGACCCACTCGTAGCGGGGGGGACAGATACGCAGTATTTT. It encodes CASSQDPLVAGGTDTQYF.

The chain links TRBV6-5 to TRBJ2-5; D assignment may be TRBD1 or TRBD2 (5 bases each). The germline V and J ends were trimmed by 7 bases and 4 bases, with 19 bases remaining between them. Per germline, CDR1 MNHEY and CDR2 SVGAGI. The CDR3 is 15 amino acids. The CDR3 DNA reads TGTGCCAGCAATTCCCCCGAAGAGGGGCGAGAGACCCAGTACTTC. Encoded protein: CASNSPEEGRETQYF.

The rearrangement joins TRBV19 to TRBJ2-7, with 8 positions matching TRBD1. This CDR3 is built from 14 residues. With 5 bases clipped from V and 7 bases from J, the junction kept 10 bases outside the gene matches. The germline V gene has CDR1 LNHDA and CDR2 SQIVND (reference sequence). CDR3 sequence: CASSQSRGPREQYF. The CDR3 DNA reads TGTGCCAGTAGTCAGTCCAGGGGGCCGAGAGAGCAGTACTTC.

This rearrangement joins TRBV6-2 or TRBV6-3 to TRBJ1-5; D remains unclear. The CDR3 loop spans 12 amino acids. The ends were cut back, 1 base at V and 5 bases at J, with 3 bases in the middle. Germline V lookup: CDR1 MNHEY, CDR2 SVGEGT. In DNA form, the CDR3 reads TGTGCCAGCAGTTACTATGATCAGCCCCAGCATTTT. It translates to CASSYYDQPQHF.